This T cell receptor beta chain was identified during a study of beta chain features in type 1 diabetes. Study observations and caveats: A PCR bias possibly favoring shorter templates would apply equally to patients and controls.

This clone was seen a few times. Its target is unknown. Expressed TCRB transcripts were sequenced, since all the RNA that had been isolated was reverse transcribed. Clones were sequenced by immunoSEQ multiplex PCR, and TCRdb holds only the in-frame ones, with some missing. Of about 350,000 clones in the sample, roughly 21% are singletons; the top ten hold 0.035% to 0.05%. The CDR3 covers 14 residues. J lost 4 bases, V lost 7 bases, and 6 bases had no gene match. In germline, CDR1 is SGHTA, CDR2 FQGNSA. The chain is built from TRBV7-2 and TRBJ2-2, with 7 bases identical to TRBD1. This receptor was identified in a woman in her late teens or twenties in good health. The specimen was naive CD4+ T cells from blood. CDR3 coding DNA: TGTGCCAGCAAGTTAGGACAGGTCACCGGGGAGCTGTTTTTT. This encodes CASKLGQVTGELFF. Full variable domain (rest looked up from reference TRBV7-2 and TRBJ2-2): GAGVSQSPSNKVTEKGKDVELRCDPISGHTALYWYRQSLGQGLEFLIYFQGNSAPDKSGLPSDRFSAERTGGSVSTLTIQRTQQEDSAVYLCASKLGQVTGELFFGEGSRLTVL.